The entry that follows covers one T cell receptor beta chain sequence. Antigen specificity is unknown. This sample is drawn from a study of shared clonotypes between healthy human individuals. Study as a whole: Ranging from 18 to 49 in age, donors were a couple of women and three men. Study findings and constraints: In having few donors, the study represented limited genetic and exposure-history diversity.

The data were produced by immunoSEQ multiplex PCR, yet TCRdb's version contains in-frame clones alone and is incomplete. This sample has 400,000 to 600,000 clones; nearly 80% occur once, and the top ten carry under 15%. All participating donors were Caucasian adults from Nashville, Tennessee. The CDR3 loop spans 15 amino acids. With 1 base removed from V and 2 bases from J, the gap between germline ends came to 10 bases. The V gene's germline CDR1 is SGHTA and CDR2 FQGTGA. Sequencing input: PBMCs. This chain links TRBV7-3 with TRBJ2-3; D might be TRBD2 (6 bases). The sequence was obtained from a woman in her thirties or forties in good health. Some clones in this sample may be carry-over from other donors' samples. Here the CDR3 DNA reads TGTGCCAGCAGCTTAATCGGGGGATCCACAGATACGCAGTATTTT. Translating gives CASSLIGGSTDTQYF.